This T cell receptor (beta chain) originates from a study of blood T cell repertoires in COVID-19. As originally analysed: Estimation of nucleated cell counts relied on the amplification of reference gene primers. TCRdb's table, derived via immunoSEQ multiplex PCR, lists solely in-frame clones and lacks some. V and J calls and clone size are those listed in that table; D and trimming were worked out from the DNA. The table includes approximately 280,000 clones, approximately 85% detected once. V was clipped by 5 bases and J by 5 bases, with 24 bases between them. CDR3 length: 17 amino acids. From germline, CDR1 is MDHEN and CDR2 SYDVKM.

This clonotype was obtained from a woman in her 70s with acute or convalescent COVID-19. The sample consisted of peripheral blood. This chain connects TRBV28 to TRBJ1-2; D perhaps matches TRBD1 (6 bases). In DNA form, the CDR3 reads TGTGCCAGCAGTCCATACCCGCGACAGGCCTCCTCTTATGGCTACACCTTC. It codes for CASSPYPRQASSYGYTF.